These 21 T cell receptor beta chains share one sample of origin, sequenced in a study of blood T cell repertoires in COVID-19. Sequenced by immunoSEQ multiplex PCR; TCRdb stores in-frame clones only, minus some. This table has 270,000 or so clones, about 91% appearing once. Sample: peripheral blood. Receptors were obtained from a woman aged 40 to 50 who had recovered from COVID-19.

V is TRBV5-1 and J is TRBJ1-1; D possibly corresponds to TRBD1 (6 bases). Trimming cost V 4 bases and J 0 bases, with 13 bases left between them. CDR3 length: 15 amino acids. CDR1 and CDR2 (germline): SGHRS, YFSETQ. The CDR3, as DNA: TGCGCCAGCAGCCCCCGAGGACAGCTGAACACTGAAGCTTTCTTT. Its protein product is CASSPRGQLNTEAFF.

The chain is built from TRBV18 and TRBJ1-4, with D uncertain. The CDR3 is 16 amino acids. V lost 2 bases and J lost 0, with 10 bases in between. Germline loops: CDR1 KGHSH, CDR2 LQKENI. The CDR3 reads CASSPSSATTNEKLFF. CDR3 sequence (DNA): TGTGCCAGCTCACCAAGCAGCGCAACAACTAATGAAAAACTGTTTTTT.

The chain employs TRBV5-5 and TRBJ1-2; 9 nucleotides line up with TRBD1. V gave up 4 bases and J gave up 5 bases; unmatched junction bases: 6. CDR1 is SGHKS, CDR2 YYEKEE, per germline (reference sequence). This CDR3 is 14 amino acids long. The CDR3 loop reads CASSQGQGTYGYTF. Here the CDR3 DNA reads TGTGCCAGCAGCCAGGGACAGGGTACTTATGGCTACACCTTC.

The gene calls are TRBV5-1 and TRBJ2-2; 9 positions agree with TRBD1. CDR3 length: 16 residues. J was trimmed by 4 bases and V by 0 bases; bases with no gene match: 4. CDR1 and CDR2 from the germline V gene are SGHRS and YFSETQ. The CDR3: CASSLERDRVTGELFF. CDR3 nucleotides: TGCGCCAGCAGCTTGGAACGGGACAGGGTCACCGGGGAGCTGTTTTTT.

The V and J genes are TRBV30 and TRBJ1-6; D gene uncertain. The V gene lost 1 base and the J gene lost 7 bases, with 8 bases spanning the gap. The CDR3 is 13 residues long. Germline CDR1 and CDR2: GTSNPN and SVGIG (reference sequence). CDR3 region: CAWSAGSNSPLHF. The CDR3 coding sequence is TGTGCCTGGAGTGCAGGCTCCAATTCACCCCTCCACTTT.

V is TRBV19 and J is TRBJ1-6; possibly TRBD1 for D (6 bases). V shed 6 bases and J shed 7 bases, with 13 bases lying between them. From germline, CDR1 is LNHDA and CDR2 SQIVND (reference sequence). This CDR3 comprises 14 residues. CDR3 residues: CASRPGGLNSPLHF. The CDR3 nucleotides are TGTGCCAGTAGACCGGGGGGCCTGAATTCACCCCTCCACTTT.

The chain couples TRBV19 to TRBJ2-4, with 12 bases fitting TRBD1. The V segment lost 6 bases and the J segment 0 bases; nucleotides outside the gene matches: 12. The CDR3 covers 19 residues. Germline V gene data show CDR1 as LNHDA and CDR2 as SQIVND (reference sequence). The CDR3 loop reads CASSQIGTGGSQAKNIQYF. CDR3 DNA sequence: TGTGCCAGTAGCCAGATCGGGACAGGGGGCTCCCAAGCCAAAAACATTCAGTACTTC.

The chain joins TRBV4-3 to TRBJ2-5; 10 nucleotides agree with TRBD2. V shed 2 bases, J shed 5 bases, and the junction held 8 bases outside the gene matches. There are 16 residues in the CDR3. Germline V gene sequence: CDR1 LGHNA, CDR2 YSLEER. CDR3 sequence (DNA): TGCGCCAGCAGCCAACTTTCAGCGGGAGGGCTCGAGACCCAGTACTTC. Amino acid sequence: CASSQLSAGGLETQYF.

This clone was detected only a few times. The V call is TRBV6-2 or TRBV6-3, the J call TRBJ2-1; the match to TRBD2 covers 8 bases. The CDR3 consists of 17 residues. CDR1 and CDR2 (germline): MNHEY, SVGEGT. V was clipped by 2 bases and J by 7 bases; unmatched bases: 13. CDR3 sequence (DNA): TGTGCCAGCAGTTACCGCTCGGGACTAGGGAGGGTAAATGAGCAGTTCTTC. Encoded protein: CASSYRSGLGRVNEQFF.

The chain employs TRBV2 and TRBJ1-2; D is ambiguous. There are 13 residues in the CDR3. CDR1 and CDR2 (germline): SNHLY, FYNNEI. Trimming removed 3 bases from V and 0 bases from J, with 5 bases in between. In nucleotides, the CDR3 is TGTGCCAGCAGTGAGACACCTAACTATGGCTACACCTTC. Its translation is CASSETPNYGYTF.

The chain employs TRBV19 and TRBJ2-1, with 10 nucleotides matching TRBD2. V lost 3 bases, J lost 9 bases, and 14 bases stayed unmatched. The CDR3 length is 17 residues. Germline assignment: CDR1 LNHDA and CDR2 SQIVND (reference sequence). CDR3 sequence reads: CASSISRAGGPAGEQFF. The DNA for the CDR3 is TGTGCCAGTAGTATCAGTAGAGCGGGAGGGCCAGCCGGTGAGCAGTTCTTC.

The chain has TRBV27 and TRBJ2-5, with 7 bases identical to TRBD2. Germline V lookup: CDR1 MNHEY, CDR2 SMNVEV (reference sequence). V dropped 2 bases and J dropped 5; count of bases not matched to a gene: 5. This CDR3 contains 14 residues. In nucleotides, the CDR3 is TGTGCCAGCAGTTTACGCGGGAGATGGGAGACCCAGTACTTC. Its translation is CASSLRGRWETQYF.

V gene TRBV7-6 combines with J gene TRBJ2-7; 12 bases line up with TRBD2. V was pared by 0 bases and J by 4 bases, with 19 bases of the junction left unmatched. The germline V gene has CDR1 SGHVS and CDR2 FNYEAQ. This CDR3 has 21 residues. This CDR3 reads CASSLAATSGGRSTIIYEQYF. CDR3 nucleotides: TGTGCCAGCAGCTTAGCGGCGACTAGCGGGGGACGATCCACCATCATATACGAGCAGTACTTC.

This chain connects TRBV4-1 to TRBJ2-3, with D maybe TRBD2 (5 bases). Germline V gene lookup returns CDR1 MGHRA and CDR2 YSYEKL. CDR3 size: 15 residues. Deletions cut 0 bases from V and 0 bases from J, with 7 bases between. The CDR3 DNA follows: TGCGCCAGCAGCCAAGAGGACTTAAGCACAGATACGCAGTATTTT. Its protein product is CASSQEDLSTDTQYF.

V and J are TRBV2 and TRBJ2-3; D unclear. The V gene's germline CDR1 is SNHLY and CDR2 FYNNEI. Trimming took off 5 bases at V and 7 bases at J, with 7 bases between the two ends. The length of the CDR3 is 11 residues. The DNA for the CDR3 is TGTGCCAGCAGTACGCGAAATACGCAGTATTTT. This codes for CASSTRNTQYF.

The chain is built from TRBV9 and TRBJ2-5, with 8 nucleotides matching TRBD1. The CDR3 sequence is 15 residues long. CDR1 and CDR2 (germline): SGDLS, YYNGEE. V gave up 3 bases and J gave up 5 bases; unmatched junction bases: 9. The DNA of the CDR3 is TGTGCCAGCAGCGCTCGGACAGGGTCGTGGGAGACCCAGTACTTC. It encodes CASSARTGSWETQYF.

This clone has a handful of counts. V gene TRBV4-1 combines with J gene TRBJ1-6; the D gene is possibly TRBD1 (5 bases). Germline CDR1 reads MGHRA; CDR2 reads YSYEKL. Trimming removed 4 bases at V and 7 bases at J, with 11 bases between. The CDR3 is 14 amino acids. CDR3 in DNA: TGCGCCAGCAGCCGAGACAAGGGGAATTCACCCCTCCACTTT. It yields the protein CASSRDKGNSPLHF.

The V and J genes are TRBV24-1 and TRBJ2-5; D remains unclear. The CDR3 is made up of 12 amino acids. Trimming cost V 1 base and J 7 bases, with 6 bases left between them. The germline gives CDR1 KGHDR, CDR2 SFDVKD. In nucleotides, the CDR3 is TGTGCCACCAGTGATTTTGCCGGGACCCAGTACTTC. Translated, it gives CATSDFAGTQYF.

The chain is built from TRBV2 and TRBJ1-1, with D perhaps TRBD1 (5 bases). V was cut by 5 bases and J by 4 bases, with 11 bases left in between. CDR3 length equals 13 residues. Germline V gene lookup returns CDR1 SNHLY and CDR2 FYNNEI. CDR3 in DNA: TGTGCCAGCAGTCCCCAGGGCGGCACTGAAGCTTTCTTT. Translation: CASSPQGGTEAFF. The full variable domain, completed using reference TRBV2 and TRBJ1-1, is EPEVTQTPSHQVTQMGQEVILRCVPISNHLYFYWYRQILGQKVEFLVSFYNNEISEKSEIFDDQFSVERPDGSNFTLKIRSTKLEDSAMYFCASSPQGGTEAFFGQGTRLTVV.

This chain joins TRBV7-2 and TRBJ2-4, with unresolved D. CDR1 and CDR2 from the germline V gene are SGHTA and FQGNSA. The CDR3 is made up of 16 amino acids. The V end was cut by 5 bases, the J end by 0 bases, with 14 bases between. The CDR3 here is CASSPSGFGAKNIQYF. CDR3 bases: TGTGCCAGCAGCCCCTCCGGGTTTGGAGCCAAAAACATTCAGTACTTC.

CDR3 sequence reads: CASRITAPRGYGYTF. The CDR3 DNA reads as TGTGCCAGCAGGATTACTGCCCCCCGAGGCTATGGCTACACCTTC. The V gene is TRBV28, the J gene TRBJ1-2; D not certain. This CDR3 is built from 15 residues. Germline CDR1 reads MDHEN; CDR2 reads SYDVKM. V dropped 6 bases and J dropped 4 bases, with 18 bases sitting between them.